This entry concerns a single T cell receptor (beta chain). Data came from immunoSEQ multiplex PCR; TCRdb stores just in-frame clones and leaves some out. The data show roughly 220,000 clones, around 88% seen once. Trimming took 2 bases from V and 0 from J, leaving 10 bases between them. Germline CDR1 is KGHSH and CDR2 is LQKENI. This CDR3 is built from 15 residues. The sample belongs to a study of blood T cell repertoires in COVID-19. V is TRBV18 and J is TRBJ1-2, with D perhaps matching TRBD1 (6 bases). This receptor was taken from a woman aged 50 to 60 with acute COVID-19. Input material: PBMCs or T cells enriched from blood (not recorded which). CDR3 in amino acids: CASSPTGPANYGYTF. In DNA, the CDR3 is TGTGCCAGCTCACCAACAGGGCCCGCTAACTATGGCTACACCTTC.